The source of this T cell receptor (beta chain) is a study of vaccination effects on CD4 cells after COVID-19 (dated by TCRdb to between 2021 and 2023). As for the study more broadly: Each participant got two doses of an mRNA SARS-CoV-2 vaccine, either BNT162b2 or mRNA-1273. SARS-CoV-2 spike-specific CD4+ TCR repertoires were compared before and after mRNA vaccination in COVID-19 convalescent patients and in infection-naive vaccine recipients. A total of around eleven COVID-19 convalescent patients and a handful of SARS-CoV-2-naive healthy vaccine recipients were included in the full study. The Oncomine TCR Beta short-read assay on an Illumina iSeq 100 was used to sequence cultures from other donors in the study. Points the paper makes about the study in general: Both infection-induced and vaccine-induced clones contracted markedly at late post-vaccination timepoints, which is consistent with waning T cell responses. Among healthy vaccine recipients, nearly all vaccine-induced clones were SARS-CoV-2 mono-reactive, and only 1 of 255 was cross-reactive with common cold coronaviruses. Limitations of the study were the small number of convalescent patients and the absence of early post-infection timepoints.

The ViraFEST assay stimulated PBMC with viral peptide pools and then used TCR sequencing to identify antigen-specific CD4+ T cell clonotypes by expansion. After less than eleven days of culture, CD4+ T cells were isolated with the EasySep CD4+ T cell isolation kit. None of the healthy vaccine recipients had a prior SARS-CoV-2 infection, which was confirmed by nucleocapsid antibody tests that came back negative both before and after vaccination. Two million PBMC per well were cultured in IMDM with approximately 5% human AB serum, 7.5 to 10 IU/ml IL-2 and gentamicin, plus 10 ug/ml peptides. Half of the culture medium was replaced with fresh IL-2-containing medium on days 3 and 7. Unless otherwise noted, each peptide stimulation condition was cultured in triplicate wells. PBMC were separated from whole blood using Ficoll-Paque Plus gradient centrifugation and were then either cryopreserved at -140C or used fresh. Overlapping peptide pools spanned the spike proteins of SARS-CoV-2 and the common cold coronaviruses HCoV-NL63, HCoV-OC43 and HCoV-229E. The QIAamp micro DNA kit was used to extract genomic DNA from the cultured CD4+ T cells.

The library was produced with the immunoSEQ multiplex PCR assay. DNA from the cultured and isolated CD4+ T cells underwent TCR beta CDR3 sequencing. On the authors' methods: Non-productive TCR sequences were discarded, and reads were trimmed to the CDR3 region, with only CDR3s of 7 or more amino acids retained. The MANAFEST web app was used to identify antigen-specific clonotypes by comparing expansion in peptide wells with expansion in reference cultures. For clones to be considered positive, expansion at FDR<0.05 versus reference and all other wells, an odds ratio above 5, and a frequency above 0.1% in two replicate wells were required. Cross-reactive clonotypes were defined as significantly expanded in SARS-CoV-2 spike wells and in at least one common cold coronavirus spike condition. Using the stringdist R package, CDR3 similarity was measured by Levenshtein distance, and unrooted trees were constructed with ape in R 3.6.1. Imported from immuneACCESS, the table was reduced by TCRdb to in-frame sequences with V and J called. These copies leave out some clones; in studies compared against another copy, an unresolved V gene accounts for under half, and the cause of the remainder is not known. The V and J calls and clone size are taken from that table; D and trimming were inferred from the DNA. The sample table records about 22,000 clones; about 75% of these occur just once. Together, the top ten hold approximately 20% of the sample.

Comment on this clone: Its binding antigen is unknown. One base away there is no much larger clone; base qualities are not given.

Sequences MNHEY (CDR1) and SVGAGI (CDR2) are obtained from the germline V gene. The CDR3 has 15 amino acids, counting the end cysteine and phenylalanine. The CDR3 DNA has 45 bases and is translated from base 1. V loses 2 bases at its end and J loses 4 bases; junction bases beyond the gene matches: 7. The TCR was taken from a human donor who received a COVID-19 vaccine. The chain is encoded by TRBV6-5 joined to TRBJ1-2; 7 bases in between match TRBD1. Sequencing was performed on CD4+ T cells from PBMCs cultured with HCoV-NL63 spike peptides, taken before COVID-19 vaccination. The cell subset or site tag for this specimen amounts to: HCoV-NL63 spike overlapping peptide pool stimulation. The DNA sequence is given as TGTGCCAGCAGTTACGGGTTAGACAGGGCCTATGGCTACACCTTC. Translated, it gives CASSYGLDRAYGYTF.